The following is a TCR beta chain sequence with its context. What it recognizes is unknown. Method: immunoSEQ multiplex PCR; TCRdb's copy keeps in-frame clones and lacks some. The sample consists of about 130,000 clones, approximately 94% of them appearing once. The source of the sample is a study of T cell responses to AZD1222 COVID-19 vaccine. Study results and limitations: Most donors were white British, females outnumbered males, and clonal diversity was possibly underestimated. Nearly half of spike-specific TCRs reportedly target unmutated variant regions. Sampled repertoires all dated from after the peak T cell response. Just six AZD1222 recipients tested seropositive at baseline.

Per the germline V gene, CDR1 is ENHRY and CDR2 is SYGVKD. V was trimmed by 11 bases and J by 4 bases, leaving 13 bases between them. The CDR3 runs to 12 residues. V usage is TRBV10-3 and J usage is TRBJ2-3; D remains ambiguous. The source material was peripheral blood, sampled on day 0 of AZD1222 vaccination. This TCR was recovered from an adult in good health. The CDR3 region has the DNA TGTGCCGTTAGTGGTGATGCAGATACGCAGTATTTT. Residues: CAVSGDADTQYF.